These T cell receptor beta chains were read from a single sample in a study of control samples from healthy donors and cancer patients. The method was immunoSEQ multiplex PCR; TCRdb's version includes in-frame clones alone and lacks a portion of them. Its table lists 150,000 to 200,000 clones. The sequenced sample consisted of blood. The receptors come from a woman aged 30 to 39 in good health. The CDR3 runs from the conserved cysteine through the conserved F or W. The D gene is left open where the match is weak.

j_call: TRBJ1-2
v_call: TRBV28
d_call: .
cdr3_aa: CASTPGFYGYTF
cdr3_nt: TGTGCCAGCACCCCAGGGTTTTATGGCTACACCTTC

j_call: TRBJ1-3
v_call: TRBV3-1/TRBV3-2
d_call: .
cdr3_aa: CASSQDPYAGAGYGNTIYF
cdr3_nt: TGTGCCAGCAGCCAAGATCCATACGCAGGGGCCGGGTATGGAAACACCATATATTTT

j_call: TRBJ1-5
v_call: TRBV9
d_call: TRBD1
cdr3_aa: CASSVATGFSNQPQHF
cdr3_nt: TGTGCCAGCAGCGTAGCGACAGGGTTTAGCAATCAGCCCCAGCATTTT

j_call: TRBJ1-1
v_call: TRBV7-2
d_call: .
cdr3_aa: CASSLVRGEAFF
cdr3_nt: TGTGCCAGCAGCTTAGTCAGGGGTGAAGCTTTCTTT

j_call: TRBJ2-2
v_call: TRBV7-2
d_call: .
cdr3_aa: CASSFRVGELFF
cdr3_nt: TGTGCCAGCAGCTTTCGAGTCGGGGAGCTGTTTTTT

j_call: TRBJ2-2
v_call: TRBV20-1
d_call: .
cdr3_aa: CSARNAGELFF
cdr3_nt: TGCAGTGCTAGGAACGCCGGGGAGCTGTTTTTT

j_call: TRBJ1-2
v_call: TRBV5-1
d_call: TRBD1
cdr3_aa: CASSSGQALPGGGYTF
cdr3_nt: TGCGCCAGCAGCTCGGGACAGGCCCTACCTGGGGGTGGCTACACCTTC

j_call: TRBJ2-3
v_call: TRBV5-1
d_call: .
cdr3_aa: CASRGRGARDTQYF
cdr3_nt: TGCGCCAGCCGTGGACGCGGGGCCCGAGATACGCAGTATTTT

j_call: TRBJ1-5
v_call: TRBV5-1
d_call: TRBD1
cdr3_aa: CASSLGGQGNNQPQHF
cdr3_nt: TGCGCCAGCAGCTTGGGGGGACAGGGGAACAATCAGCCCCAGCATTTT

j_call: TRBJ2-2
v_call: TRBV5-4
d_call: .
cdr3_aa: CASSPKGTGELFF
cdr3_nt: TGTGCCAGCAGCCCCAAGGGGACCGGGGAGCTGTTTTTT

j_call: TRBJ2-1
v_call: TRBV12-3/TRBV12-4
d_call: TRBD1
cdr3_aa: CASSPWTGGEQFF
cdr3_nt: TGTGCCAGCAGCCCATGGACAGGGGGGGAGCAGTTCTTC

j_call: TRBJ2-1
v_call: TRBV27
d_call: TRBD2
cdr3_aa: CASSLDRTSARLGEQFF
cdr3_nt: TGTGCCAGCAGTTTAGACCGGACTAGCGCTAGGCTCGGTGAGCAGTTCTTC

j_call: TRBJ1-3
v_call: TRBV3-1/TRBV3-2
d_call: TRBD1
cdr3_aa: CASSQGPGQGSGNTIYF
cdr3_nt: TGTGCCAGCAGCCAAGGCCCCGGACAGGGCAGTGGAAACACCATATATTTT

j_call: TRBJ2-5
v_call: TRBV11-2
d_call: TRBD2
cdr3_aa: CASRLLAGGQETQYF
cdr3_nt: TGTGCCAGCAGATTGCTAGCGGGGGGGCAAGAGACCCAGTACTTC

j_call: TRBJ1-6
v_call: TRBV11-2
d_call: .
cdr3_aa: CASSLEPVGYNSPLHF
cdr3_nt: TGTGCCAGCAGCTTAGAACCGGTAGGGTATAATTCACCCCTCCACTTT

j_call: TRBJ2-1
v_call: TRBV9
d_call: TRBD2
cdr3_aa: CASSDRTSGGHNEQFF
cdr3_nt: TGTGCCAGCAGCGACCGGACTAGCGGGGGGCACAATGAGCAGTTCTTC

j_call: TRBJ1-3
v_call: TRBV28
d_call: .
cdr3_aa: CASSSNRDLAKRTIYF
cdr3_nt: TGTGCCAGCAGTTCTAACAGGGATCTAGCTAAACGCACCATATATTTT

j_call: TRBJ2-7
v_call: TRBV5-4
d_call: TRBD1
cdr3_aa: CASRIDRVSSYEQYF
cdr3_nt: TGTGCCAGCAGAATTGACAGGGTGAGCTCCTACGAGCAGTACTTC

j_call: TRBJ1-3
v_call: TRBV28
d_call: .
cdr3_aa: CASSSSALGNTIYF
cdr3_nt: TGTGCCAGCAGTTCATCAGCCCTAGGAAACACCATATATTTT

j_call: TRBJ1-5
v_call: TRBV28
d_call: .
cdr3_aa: CASSLLHNQPQHF
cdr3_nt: TGTGCCAGCAGTTTACTACATAATCAGCCCCAGCATTTT

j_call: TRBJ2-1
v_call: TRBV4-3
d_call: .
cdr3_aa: CASSPAFSSYNEQFF
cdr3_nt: TGCGCCAGCAGCCCAGCGTTTAGCTCCTACAATGAGCAGTTCTTC

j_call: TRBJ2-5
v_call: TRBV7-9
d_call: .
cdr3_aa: CASSSWTVEETQYF
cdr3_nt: TGTGCCAGCAGTTCCTGGACAGTCGAAGAGACCCAGTACTTC

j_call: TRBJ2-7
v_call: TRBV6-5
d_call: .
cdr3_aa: CASSYSTVIRMGEQYF
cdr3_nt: TGTGCCAGCAGTTACTCGACGGTCATCCGGATGGGGGAGCAGTACTTC

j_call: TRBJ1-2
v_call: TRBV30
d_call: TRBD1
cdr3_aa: CAWRRGGGYTF
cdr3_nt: TGTGCCTGGAGGAGAGGGGGCGGCTACACCTTC

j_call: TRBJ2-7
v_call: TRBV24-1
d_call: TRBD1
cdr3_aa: CATSDSGTGKHEQYF
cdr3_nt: TGTGCCACCAGTGATTCGGGGACAGGGAAACACGAGCAGTACTTC

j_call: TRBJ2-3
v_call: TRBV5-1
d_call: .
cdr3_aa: CASSLALRVGTDTQYF
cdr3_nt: TGCGCCAGCAGCTTGGCCCTGAGGGTCGGAACAGATACGCAGTATTTT

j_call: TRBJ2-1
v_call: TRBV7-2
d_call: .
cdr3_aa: CASSFYGAHNLKEQFF
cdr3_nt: TGTGCCAGCAGCTTCTACGGGGCGCATAACCTTAAGGAGCAGTTCTTC

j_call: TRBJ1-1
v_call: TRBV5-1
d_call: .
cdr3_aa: CASSWSTYRTSNTEAFF
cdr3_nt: TGCGCCAGCAGCTGGTCAACTTATCGGACTTCGAACACTGAAGCTTTCTTT

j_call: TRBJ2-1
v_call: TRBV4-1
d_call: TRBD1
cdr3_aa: CASSQDWQGVGDEQFF
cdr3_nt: TGCGCCAGCAGCCAAGATTGGCAGGGGGTGGGGGATGAGCAGTTCTTC

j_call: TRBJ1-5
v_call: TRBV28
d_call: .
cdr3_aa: CASRGQGPNQPQHF
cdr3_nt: TGTGCCAGTCGAGGGCAGGGACCAAATCAGCCCCAGCATTTT

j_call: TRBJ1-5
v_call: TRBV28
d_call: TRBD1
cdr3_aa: CASSLTGTGRQPQHF
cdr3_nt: TGTGCCAGCAGTTTGACCGGGACAGGGAGGCAGCCCCAGCATTTT

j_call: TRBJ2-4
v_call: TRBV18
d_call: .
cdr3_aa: CASSPGLGTKNIQYF
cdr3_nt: TGTGCCAGCTCACCAGGGTTGGGGACCAAAAACATTCAGTACTTC

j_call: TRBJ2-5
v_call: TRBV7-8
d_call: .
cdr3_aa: CASSPGQIETQYF
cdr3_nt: TGTGCCAGCAGCCCCGGACAGATAGAGACCCAGTACTTC

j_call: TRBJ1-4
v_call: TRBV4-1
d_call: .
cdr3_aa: CASSWRGAISGKLFF
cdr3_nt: TGCGCCAGCAGCTGGCGCGGGGCCATCAGCGGAAAACTGTTTTTT

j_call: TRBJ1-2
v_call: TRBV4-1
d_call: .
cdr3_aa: CASSLPAGRGYGYTF
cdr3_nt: TGCGCCAGCAGCCTCCCCGCGGGCAGGGGATATGGCTACACCTTC

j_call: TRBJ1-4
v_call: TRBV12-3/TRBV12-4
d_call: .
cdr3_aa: CASSLGGAKKLFF
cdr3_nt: TGTGCCAGCAGTTTAGGGGGGGCGAAGAAACTGTTTTTT

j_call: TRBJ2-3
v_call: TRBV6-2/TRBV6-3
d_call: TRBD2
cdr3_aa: CASSSSGVSTDTQYF
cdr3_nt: TGTGCCAGCAGTTCTAGCGGGGTTTCGACAGATACGCAGTATTTT